A selection of T cell receptor beta chains follows, all from one sample in a study of T-cell reconstitution after alpha-beta-depleted transplantation in children. One entry per CDR3 protein, called by TCRdb with MiXCR from the PCR reads. The sample includes roughly 220,000 distinct CDR3 sequences, around 13% seen only once; the top ten take 2.6%. This specimen was PBMCs from the stem cell graft donor, taken from the stem cell graft. These receptors originate from a human donor who donated a stem cell graft to a child with acute lymphoblastic leukemia. Each CDR3 is given without its conserved first and last residue. Not every row has a clone size; where given, it reads once, few, many or a size class.

>TRBJ1-1|many|TRBV7-2
ASSLEVPTEAF
>TRBJ2-7|many|TRBV6-1
ASSEARGTGTWEQY
>TRBJ2-5|many|TRBV29-1
SSRADASQY
>TRBJ1-4|.|TRBV9
ASSVGIETNEKLF
>TRBJ2-7|few|TRBV7-2
ASSLAVSSGYEQY
>TRBJ2-3|many|TRBV20-1
SAPSPIGSGDTQY
>TRBJ2-5|.|TRBV7-9
ASSWIGGETQY
>TRBJ2-2|.|TRBV29-1
SSRSYPGTGELF
>TRBJ1-2|many|TRBV5-1
ASSFTREGGYT
>TRBJ2-5|few|TRBV11-2
ASNNRGQETQY
>TRBJ1-1|many|TRBV5-1
ASSPNAGQGNTEAF
>TRBJ1-2|many|TRBV4-1
ASSQGARDGYT
>TRBJ1-4|many|TRBV20-1
SAAPVQMNEKLF
>TRBJ1-3|many|TRBV4-3
ASSQDLYIAGNTIY
>TRBJ2-2|.|TRBV29-1
SVADSGTNTGELF
>TRBJ2-7|.|TRBV7-9
ASSPPSEGSYEQY
>TRBJ2-7|.|TRBV18
ASSPIDRGLEQY
>TRBJ2-7|few|TRBV7-2
ASSGYYEQY
>TRBJ2-1|many|TRBV4-3
ASSQDVLREGFNNEQF
>TRBJ1-4|many|TRBV15
ATSRLYSGPMGEKLF
>TRBJ2-4|many|TRBV28
ASSTYEASGGKNIQY
>TRBJ2-3|many|TRBV9
ASSEWALYTDTQY
>TRBJ1-2|many|TRBV11-2
ASSFTDYGYT
>TRBJ2-5|few|TRBV3-1
ASSQEGWGGAGTQY
>TRBJ2-7|many|TRBV7-6
ASSLVQDIPYEQY
>TRBJ2-3|many|TRBV6-4
ASGAGHTDTQY
>TRBJ1-5|many|TRBV20-1
SAAGGRGNQPQH
>TRBJ2-2|many|TRBV4-3
ASSPIRQGDTGELF
>TRBJ2-7|many|TRBV5-1
ASSLALSPHEQY
>TRBJ2-1|few|TRBV11-1
ASSSTRLWTVGPSEQF
>TRBJ2-7|many|TRBV6-6
ASRQGEGYEQY
>TRBJ1-1|many|TRBV5-5
ASSLSGMNTEAF
>TRBJ2-7|many|TRBV5-6
ASSPVRVSYEQY
>TRBJ2-7|.|TRBV5-1
ASSSSQLYEQY
>TRBJ2-3|many|TRBV10-3
AISYRTDTQY
>TRBJ1-2|many|TRBV6-5
ASRGLNGYT
>TRBJ2-5|many|TRBV4-2
ASSDWRTGETQY
>TRBJ1-6|many|TRBV6-1
ASSVGPLLAGNSPLH
>TRBJ1-1|many|TRBV7-9
ASSLVGVTEAF
>TRBJ1-2|many|TRBV6-6
ASSYSNSYT
>TRBJ2-1|.|TRBV20-1
SARRVGEQF
>TRBJ2-6|.|TRBV7-2
ASSSQGAPGANVLT
>TRBJ1-2|few|TRBV3-1
ASSQATGIYGYT
>TRBJ2-2|.|TRBV5-1
ASSFYRASTGELF
>TRBJ2-2|many|TRBV6-1
ASRWGQGAFTGELF
>TRBJ2-1|many|TRBV25-1
ASSDLLYRDEQF
>TRBJ2-7|many|TRBV5-1
ASRVGQTAGEQY
>TRBJ2-3|many|TRBV6-2/TRBV6-3
ASSYVLADTQY
>TRBJ2-5|many|TRBV9
ASSVTGTGKETQY
>TRBJ2-7|many|TRBV7-9
ASSLGLTKDISYEQY
>TRBJ2-3|many|TRBV27
ASSLLSGGPVRSTDTQY
>TRBJ2-1|many|TRBV5-1
ASSQDNNEQF